The 28 T cell receptor beta chains presented below share a single source sample, sequenced in a study of OX40 agonist ivuxolimab in advanced cancers. Using immunoSEQ multiplex PCR, the repertoire was profiled, and TCRdb retains in-frame clones only, with some absent. The repertoire holds tens of thousands of clones, with approximately 91% as singletons. The sequenced sample was CD4+ or CD8+ T cells sorted from blood, obtained in a trial of the OX40 agonist ivuxolimab. Receptor source: an adult with an advanced solid tumor such as melanoma, head and neck, liver or kidney cancer.

This clone was seen just once. The genes are TRBV10-3 and TRBJ1-2; D remains unclear. This CDR3 region has 13 residues. Germline loops: CDR1 ENHRY, CDR2 SYGVKD. The V end was cut by 11 bases, the J end by 1 base, with 14 bases between. The CDR3 bases are TGTGCCGCCCGGGCACTCAGTAACTATGGCTACACCTTC. Translated: CAARALSNYGYTF.

In its sample, this clone was seen once. The V and J genes are TRBV10-2 and TRBJ2-3; 8 bases map to TRBD1. V lost 6 bases to trimming and J lost 4 bases; unmatched junction nucleotides: 6. The CDR3 totals 14 residues. Germline lookup yields CDR1 WSHSY and CDR2 SAAADI. CDR3 sequence: CASRTGQGADTQYF. CDR3 nucleotides: TGCGCCAGCAGAACAGGACAGGGTGCAGATACGCAGTATTTT.

CDR3 bases: TGTGCCAGTAGTATAGGCCGGCTTAGGGATGAGCAGTTCTTC. This codes for CASSIGRLRDEQFF. The chain links TRBV19 to TRBJ2-1; unclear D gene. Germline loops: CDR1 LNHDA, CDR2 SQIVND (reference sequence). V was clipped by 1 base and J by 8 bases, with 12 bases between them. This CDR3 region has 14 residues. Based on the CDR3 plus reference TRBV19 and TRBJ2-1, the full variable domain is DGGITQSPKYLFRKEGQNVTLSCEQNLNHDAMYWYRQDPGQGLRLIYYSQIVNDFQKGDIAEGYSVSREKKESFPLTVTSAQKNPTAFYLCASSIGRLRDEQFFGPGTRLTVL.

This sequence joins TRBV10-3 and TRBJ2-1; D call uncertain. CDR1 is ENHRY, CDR2 SYGVKD, per germline. Trimming stripped 3 bases from V and 8 bases from J, with 11 bases between. This CDR3 region has 13 residues. The CDR3 protein is CAISEMGFDEQFF. DNA of the CDR3: TGTGCCATCAGTGAAATGGGGTTCGATGAGCAGTTCTTC.

The chain couples TRBV28 to TRBJ1-2; D call uncertain. V was clipped by 5 bases and J by 5 bases, with 24 bases between them. From germline, CDR1 is MDHEN and CDR2 SYDVKM. This CDR3 is 17 amino acids long. The DNA for the CDR3 is TGTGCCAGCAGTACCCCCGGGCAAGCGATAAGGACGTATGGCTACACCTTC. Residues: CASSTPGQAIRTYGYTF.

The chain couples TRBV10-3 to TRBJ2-1, with 7 bases aligning to TRBD1. The CDR3 length is 14 residues. Looked up from germline, CDR1 is ENHRY and CDR2 is SYGVKD. Unmatched junction bases numbered 11, after V lost 2 bases and J lost 13 bases. The CDR3 coding sequence is TGTGCCATCAGTGAGCCCAGGGGGACGGACAGTCAGTTCTTC. This sequence encodes CAISEPRGTDSQFF.

The V call is TRBV12-5, the J call TRBJ1-5; 7 positions match TRBD1. The CDR3 loop spans 15 amino acids. The V segment lost 5 bases and the J segment 3 bases; nucleotides outside the gene matches: 7. Germline loops: CDR1 LGHNT, CDR2 FRNRAP. This CDR3 is CASGPGTALNQPQHF. CDR3 nucleotides: TGTGCTAGTGGTCCCGGGACAGCGCTCAATCAGCCCCAGCATTTT.

The chain is built from TRBV6-5 and TRBJ2-7; 11 bases map to TRBD2. Germline assignment: CDR1 MNHEY and CDR2 SVGAGI. The CDR3 totals 15 residues. V trimming: 6 bases; J trimming: 5 bases; junction bases outside the gene matches: 9. CDR3 sequence: CASSLTGTSGHEQYF. CDR3 nucleotide sequence: TGTGCCAGCAGCCTCACGGGGACTAGCGGCCACGAGCAGTACTTC.

V usage is TRBV15 and J usage is TRBJ2-1; TRBD1 matches 8 bases. V dropped 0 bases and J dropped 8; count of bases not matched to a gene: 6. The CDR3 has 15 residues. Per germline, CDR1 LNHNV and CDR2 YYDKDF (reference sequence). CDR3 amino acids: CATSRERQGADEQFF. CDR3 nucleotides: TGTGCCACCAGCAGAGAGAGGCAGGGGGCTGATGAGCAGTTCTTC.

The genes are TRBV6-1 and TRBJ2-1, with D perhaps TRBD2 (5 bases). This CDR3 region has 12 residues. Deletions cut 6 bases from V and 15 bases from J, with 18 bases between. Germline V gene sequence: CDR1 MNHNS, CDR2 SASEGT. The CDR3 region has the DNA TGTGCCAGCAGAATCTATAGCGCCAGGCTGTTCTTC. Residues: CASRIYSARLFF.

This clone was counted once. This chain uses TRBV6-5 with TRBJ1-3; tentative D call: TRBD1 (6 bases). CDR3 length: 15 amino acids. Trimming removed 5 bases at V and 0 bases at J, with 11 bases between. Germline V gene lookup returns CDR1 MNHEY and CDR2 SVGAGI. CDR3 region: CASSNPGASGNTIYF. In DNA, the CDR3 is TGTGCCAGCAGTAACCCAGGGGCCTCTGGAAACACCATATATTTT.

This chain connects TRBV10-1 to TRBJ1-1, with D hard to call. The CDR3 sequence is 13 residues long. With 7 bases removed from V and 3 bases from J, the gap between germline ends came to 12 bases. CDR1 is WNHNN and CDR2 is SYGVQD in the germline V gene (reference sequence). The CDR3 loop is CASKARLDTEAFF. The CDR3 nucleotides are TGCGCCAGCAAGGCGCGTCTGGACACTGAAGCTTTCTTT.

The V call is TRBV19, the J call TRBJ2-3, with D possibly TRBD2 on 6 matching bases. Looked up from germline, CDR1 is LNHDA and CDR2 is SQIVND (reference sequence). This CDR3 has 13 amino acids. Trimming pared 8 bases from V and 3 bases from J, leaving 12 bases between. CDR3 nucleotide sequence: TGTGCCAGTGAGCGGGTAGGGACAGATACGCAGTATTTT. Protein product: CASERVGTDTQYF.

V is TRBV12-5 and J is TRBJ1-1; a weak D match, TRBD1 (6 bases). The V end was cut by 10 bases, the J end by 1 base, with 10 bases between. Germline V CDR1 and CDR2: LGHNT, FRNRAP. This CDR3 comprises 12 residues. This chain's CDR3 is CATGTSNTEAFF. For the CDR3, the DNA is TGTGCTACCGGGACATCGAACACTGAAGCTTTCTTT.

This chain links TRBV6-1 with TRBJ1-1; D gene unclear. The CDR3 runs to 13 residues. Trimming shortened V by 3 bases and J by 1 base, and 6 bases separated the two germline ends. Germline V CDR1 and CDR2: MNHNS, SASEGT. CDR3 amino acids: CASSEHKNTEAFF. For the CDR3, the DNA is TGTGCCAGCAGTGAGCACAAGAACACTGAAGCTTTCTTT.

V gene TRBV4-1 combines with J gene TRBJ1-2; maybe TRBD1 (6 bases). Germline CDR1 MGHRA, CDR2 YSYEKL. This CDR3 comprises 17 residues. V lost 1 base and J 8 bases, leaving 23 bases between the germline ends. CDR3 sequence reads: CASSQVAGGVGFWGYTF. The CDR3 nucleotides are TGCGCCAGCAGCCAAGTGGCGGGGGGCGTTGGCTTTTGGGGCTACACCTTC.

V and J are TRBV5-1 and TRBJ2-7; a possible D gene is TRBD2 (5 bases). Germline CDR1 SGHRS, CDR2 YFSETQ. The CDR3 spans 15 residues. The germline V and J ends were trimmed by 4 bases and 0 bases, with 14 bases remaining between them. Written as DNA, the CDR3 is TGCGCCAGCAGCCCACAACCGGGGAGCTCCTACGAGCAGTACTTC. It encodes CASSPQPGSSYEQYF.

The chain joins TRBV6-5 to TRBJ2-1, with 8 nucleotides matching TRBD2. CDR3 length equals 14 residues. CDR1 is MNHEY and CDR2 is SVGAGI in the germline V gene. V lost 2 bases, J lost 6 bases, and 3 bases stayed unmatched. The CDR3 loop is CASSYGGRRNEQFF. DNA of the CDR3: TGTGCCAGCAGTTACGGCGGGAGGCGCAATGAGCAGTTCTTC.

The chain links TRBV18 to TRBJ1-1; a possible D gene is TRBD1 (6 bases). With 4 bases removed from V and 1 base from J, the gap between germline ends came to 16 bases. The CDR3 covers 16 residues. The germline CDR1 and CDR2 sequences are KGHSH and LQKENI. The CDR3 DNA sequence: TGTGCCAGCTCACGGTCTCAGGGGCGGGAGAACACTGAAGCTTTCTTT. Protein product: CASSRSQGRENTEAFF. The variable domain in full, with the rest retrieved from reference TRBV18 and TRBJ1-1, is NAGVMQNPRHLVRRRGQEARLRCSPMKGHSHVYWYRQLPEEGLKFMVYLQKENIIDESGMPKERFSAEFPKEGPSILRIQQVVRGDSAAYFCASSRSQGRENTEAFFGQGTRLTVV.

The chain couples TRBV18 to TRBJ2-6; 7 positions agree with TRBD1. This CDR3 contains 19 residues. J lost 0 bases, V lost 4 bases, and 12 bases had no gene match. Germline CDR1 KGHSH, CDR2 LQKENI. CDR3 loop: CASSLVRDSSSSGANVLTF. The CDR3 region has the DNA TGTGCCAGCTCACTAGTCCGGGACAGTTCTTCCTCTGGGGCCAACGTCCTGACTTTC. The complete variable domain, with remaining parts taken from reference TRBV18 and TRBJ2-6, reads NAGVMQNPRHLVRRRGQEARLRCSPMKGHSHVYWYRQLPEEGLKFMVYLQKENIIDESGMPKERFSAEFPKEGPSILRIQQVVRGDSAAYFCASSLVRDSSSSGANVLTFGAGSRLTVL.

The gene calls are TRBV21-1 and TRBJ2-7; the table's TRBD1 call for D was not verified on the DNA. TRBV21-1 corresponds to a pseudogene. The CDR3 loop spans 15 amino acids. DNA for the CDR3: TGTGCCAGCAGCAATAAAACAGACAGAGTCTACGAGCAGTACTTC. It yields the protein CASSNKTDRVYEQYF.

This clone was seen only once. This chain links TRBV30 with TRBJ2-1; tentatively, D is TRBD2 (5 bases). Trimming took off 0 bases at V and 3 bases at J, with 12 bases between the two ends. Germline-derived CDR1 and CDR2 are GTSNPN and SVGIG (reference sequence). There are 15 residues in the CDR3. Here the CDR3 reads CAWSVRGVGYNEQFF. Written as DNA, the CDR3 is TGTGCCTGGAGTGTACGGGGAGTTGGCTACAATGAGCAGTTCTTC.

The genes are TRBV12-5 and TRBJ1-5; 9 bases map to TRBD1. CDR1 and CDR2 (germline): LGHNT, FRNRAP. The V segment lost 6 bases and the J segment 1 base; nucleotides outside the gene matches: 7. The CDR3 runs to 16 residues. In DNA, the CDR3 is TGTGCTAGTGGCCGGACAGGGGTTCAGAGCAATCAGCCCCAGCATTTT. It codes for CASGRTGVQSNQPQHF.

The V and J genes are TRBV5-1 and TRBJ2-7; D possibly matches TRBD1 or TRBD2 (5 bases each). Trimming cost V 0 bases and J 6 bases, with 16 bases left between them. CDR3 length: 15 residues. Germline V gene lookup returns CDR1 SGHRS and CDR2 YFSETQ. CDR3 sequence: CASSLEFGANVEQYF. For the CDR3, the DNA is TGCGCCAGCAGCTTGGAGTTCGGGGCTAATGTCGAGCAGTACTTC.

The chain couples TRBV27 to TRBJ1-4; D is uncertain. This CDR3 comprises 15 residues. Between the trimmed V and J ends, which lost 6 bases and 4 bases, there was a span of 15 bases. The V gene's germline CDR1 is MNHEY and CDR2 SMNVEV (reference sequence). CDR3 bases: TGTGCCAGCAGACCTACGACGGCTTATAATGAAAAACTGTTTTTT. It yields the protein CASRPTTAYNEKLFF. The complete variable domain, with remaining parts taken from reference TRBV27 and TRBJ1-4, reads EAQVTQNPRYLITVTGKKLTVTCSQNMNHEYMSWYRQDPGLGLRQIYYSMNVEVTDKGDVPEGYKVSRKEKRNFPLILESPSPNQTSLYFCASRPTTAYNEKLFFGSGTQLSVL.

The rearrangement links TRBV27 to TRBJ2-1; D is possibly TRBD1 (6 bases). V lost 7 bases, J lost 4 bases, and 11 bases lay in between. Germline-derived CDR1 and CDR2 are MNHEY and SMNVEV (reference sequence). The CDR3 runs 13 residues. In DNA form, the CDR3 reads TGTGCCAGCACCTGGACAGCTTACAATGAGCAGTTCTTC. Translation gives CASTWTAYNEQFF.

The chain employs TRBV4-2 and TRBJ1-5; the D gene is possibly TRBD1 (6 bases). Germline CDR1 and CDR2: LGHNA and YNFKEQ. The V and J ends lost 2 bases and 2 bases respectively, with 7 bases between them. This CDR3 is 14 amino acids long. CDR3 in amino acids: CASSQNRGNQPQHF. Here the CDR3 DNA reads TGTGCCAGCAGCCAAAACAGGGGCAATCAGCCCCAGCATTTT.

This clone was seen only a few times. The chain couples TRBV19 to TRBJ2-7, with D uncertain. The CDR3 runs to 15 residues. V was cut by 6 bases and J by 0 bases, with 15 bases left in between. Germline V gene sequence: CDR1 LNHDA, CDR2 SQIVND (reference sequence). The DNA for the CDR3 is TGTGCCAGTAGGAAAGTGGACGGTTCCTCCTACGAGCAGTACTTC. Translating it yields CASRKVDGSSYEQYF. Complete variable domain (other parts from reference TRBV19 and TRBJ2-7): DGGITQSPKYLFRKEGQNVTLSCEQNLNHDAMYWYRQDPGQGLRLIYYSQIVNDFQKGDIAEGYSVSREKKESFPLTVTSAQKNPTAFYLCASRKVDGSSYEQYFGPGTRLTVT.